This entry describes one TCR beta chain. Germline values: CDR1 SGHNT, CDR2 YYREEE (reference sequence). Trimming left V 3 bases short and J 3 bases short, with 12 bases between. The CDR3 is 14 amino acids. The source of the sample is a study of T cell changes during pregnancy in multiple sclerosis. The repertoire was sequenced with immunoSEQ multiplex PCR; TCRdb's copy has only in-frame clones and lacks some. The sample yields roughly 47,000 clones, approximately 90% seen once. This chain uses TRBV5-4 with TRBJ1-1, with D possibly matching TRBD1 (6 bases). The sample was CD8+ T cells from peripheral blood mononuclear cells, taken in the second trimester of pregnancy. The receptor was derived from a female donor with multiple sclerosis, enrolled in a pregnancy study. This CDR3 reads CASSSPEGDTEAFF. DNA for the CDR3: TGTGCCAGCAGCTCGCCTGAGGGGGACACTGAAGCTTTCTTT.